This T cell receptor beta chain originates from a study of siplizumab effects on memory and regulatory T cells. Sequencing used immunoSEQ multiplex PCR; TCRdb keeps in-frame clones, though not all of them. The sample includes just over 60,000 clones, around three quarters of them seen just once. Overall study results and limits: Few alloreactive clones mapped to unstimulated subsets. Greater diversity than memory cells seemed evident in naive T cells, which also appeared to be major alloresponse contributors. Mappable alloreactive CD4+ clones were on average around 70% Treg-derived with siplizumab, around 25% in controls.

This clone was observed a handful of times. What it binds is not known. The same CDR3 arises from other DNA sequences in this sample as well. This TCR derives from a human donor in good health. The material sequenced was memory CD4+ T cells sorted from blood.

The CDR3 DNA is TGTGCCAGCAGTGGACAGGGTGTGGGCACTGAAGCTTTCTTT. Translating it yields CASSGQGVGTEAFF. The chain links TRBV2 to TRBJ1-1, with 7 positions matching TRBD1. V was pared by 4 bases and J by 4 bases, with 6 bases of the junction left unmatched. From germline, CDR1 is SNHLY and CDR2 FYNNEI. The CDR3 has 14 residues.